Listed here are 10 T cell receptor beta chains from one sample, sequenced in a study of blood T cell repertoires in COVID-19. The data were produced by immunoSEQ multiplex PCR, yet TCRdb's version contains in-frame clones alone and is incomplete. The sample records about 130,000 clones, about four fifths being singletons. Sequenced material: peripheral blood. The receptors come from a man aged 60 to 69 with acute or convalescent COVID-19.

The CDR3 loop is CSVEGQDYGYTF. Here the CDR3 DNA reads TGCAGCGTTGAAGGACAGGACTATGGCTACACCTTC. J is TRBJ1-2 and V is TRBV29-1; a weak D match, TRBD1 (6 bases). The CDR3 runs 12 residues. Trimming left V 1 base short and J 3 bases short, with 6 bases between. Germline V gene sequence: CDR1 SQVTM, CDR2 ANQGSEA.

Concerning this clone: The junction differs from germline at one of its ends, possibly a read error. This sequence joins TRBV7-3 and TRBJ2-7, with 9 bases aligning to TRBD1. The CDR3 runs 15 residues. CDR1 is SGHTA, CDR2 FQGTGA, per germline. The CDR3: CASSLTGTGLYEQYF. CDR3 bases: TGTGCCAGCAGCCTAACCGGGACAGGGCTCTACGAGCAGTACTTC.

This clone was observed once. The V and J genes are TRBV5-1 and TRBJ2-6; 12 bases agree with TRBD2. Trimming removed 2 bases from V and 1 base from J; junction bases left unmatched: 4. Germline CDR1 SGHRS, CDR2 YFSETQ. The CDR3 totals 18 residues. Here the CDR3 reads CASSFKTSGSSGANVLTF. CDR3 bases: TGCGCCAGCAGCTTTAAGACTAGCGGGAGTTCTGGGGCCAACGTCCTGACTTTC. The full variable domain, rest sourced from reference TRBV5-1 and TRBJ2-6, is KAGVTQTPRYLIKTRGQQVTLSCSPISGHRSVSWYQQTPGQGLQFLFEYFSETQRNKGNFPGRFSGRQFSNSRSEMNVSTLELGDSALYLCASSFKTSGSSGANVLTFGAGSRLTVL.

J is TRBJ2-5 and V is TRBV7-9, with 9 bases identical to TRBD1. The V gene's germline CDR1 is SEHNR and CDR2 FQNEAQ (reference sequence). CDR3 size: 16 residues. The V and J ends lost 1 base and 5 bases, in that order; junction bases with no gene match: 8. CDR3 bases: TGTGCCAGCAGCTTAGTTACAGGGGGCCTGGTGGAGACCCAGTACTTC. Translated: CASSLVTGGLVETQYF.

V gene TRBV6-1 combines with J gene TRBJ2-2, with 7 bases matching TRBD2. CDR1 and CDR2 (germline): MNHNS, SASEGT. V shed 2 bases and J 4 bases; nucleotides not matched to a gene: 4. This CDR3 contains 15 residues. The CDR3 sequence: CASSEPPGGTGELFF. In DNA form, the CDR3 reads TGTGCCAGCAGTGAACCCCCGGGAGGCACCGGGGAGCTGTTTTTT.

This chain connects TRBV30 to TRBJ2-7; a possible D gene is TRBD2 (6 bases). The CDR3 is 12 residues long. The V gene lost 5 bases and the J gene lost 2 bases, with 10 bases spanning the gap. Germline CDR1 is GTSNPN and CDR2 is SVGIG (reference sequence). The CDR3 reads CAWRDSTYEQYF. As DNA, the CDR3 is TGTGCCTGGCGGGACTCAACCTACGAGCAGTACTTC.

V and J are TRBV4-1 and TRBJ2-1; 9 bases line up with TRBD2. V shed 0 bases, J shed 4 bases, and the junction held 4 bases outside the gene matches. This CDR3 spans 16 amino acids. Germline-derived CDR1 and CDR2 are MGHRA and YSYEKL. The CDR3 sequence: CASSQEGGRAYNEQFF. The CDR3 nucleotides are TGCGCCAGCAGCCAAGAAGGCGGGAGGGCGTACAATGAGCAGTTCTTC.

This chain's CDR3 is CASRLAGQGYEQYF. The CDR3 DNA sequence: TGTGCCAGCAGGCTGGCAGGGCAGGGATACGAGCAGTACTTC. This chain joins TRBV28 and TRBJ2-7; D perhaps matches TRBD1 (5 bases). The CDR3 covers 14 residues. Germline CDR1 is MDHEN and CDR2 is SYDVKM. The ends were cut back, 6 bases at V and 4 bases at J, with 16 bases in the middle.

V usage is TRBV29-1 and J usage is TRBJ2-5; 7 bases align to TRBD1. The CDR3 runs 12 residues. The J segment lost 2 bases and the V segment lost 6 bases, leaving 3 bases of the junction unmatched. The V gene's germline CDR1 is SQVTM and CDR2 ANQGSEA. This CDR3 is CSVGQIQETQYF. The CDR3 DNA sequence: TGCAGCGTGGGACAGATACAAGAGACCCAGTACTTC.

The chain joins TRBV10-3 to TRBJ1-5; 7 nucleotides agree with TRBD1. Trimming cost V 6 bases and J 5 bases; bases outside gene matches: 7. The length of the CDR3 is 14 residues. Germline CDR1 ENHRY, CDR2 SYGVKD. CDR3 coding DNA: TGTGCCATCAGCCCCACAGGGGTCTATCAGCCCCAGCATTTT. It encodes CAISPTGVYQPQHF.